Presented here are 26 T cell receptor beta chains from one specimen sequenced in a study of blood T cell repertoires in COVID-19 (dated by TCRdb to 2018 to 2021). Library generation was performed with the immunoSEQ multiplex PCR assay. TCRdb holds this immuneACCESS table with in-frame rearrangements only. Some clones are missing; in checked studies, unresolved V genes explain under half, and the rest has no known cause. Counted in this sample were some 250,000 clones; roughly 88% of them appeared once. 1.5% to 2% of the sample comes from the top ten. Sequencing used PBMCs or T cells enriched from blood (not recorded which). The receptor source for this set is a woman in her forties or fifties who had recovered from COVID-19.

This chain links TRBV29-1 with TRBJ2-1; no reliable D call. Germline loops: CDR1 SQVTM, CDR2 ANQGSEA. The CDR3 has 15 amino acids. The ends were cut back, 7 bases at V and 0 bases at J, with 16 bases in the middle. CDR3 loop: CSAQRPLSSYNEQFF. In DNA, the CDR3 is TGCAGCGCCCAGAGGCCCTTGAGCTCCTACAATGAGCAGTTCTTC.

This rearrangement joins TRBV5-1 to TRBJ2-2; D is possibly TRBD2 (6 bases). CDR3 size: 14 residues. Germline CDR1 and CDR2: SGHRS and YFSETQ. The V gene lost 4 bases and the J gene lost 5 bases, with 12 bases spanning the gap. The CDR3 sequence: CASSQGLRTGELFF. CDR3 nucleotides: TGCGCCAGCAGCCAGGGACTGCGAACCGGGGAGCTGTTTTTT.

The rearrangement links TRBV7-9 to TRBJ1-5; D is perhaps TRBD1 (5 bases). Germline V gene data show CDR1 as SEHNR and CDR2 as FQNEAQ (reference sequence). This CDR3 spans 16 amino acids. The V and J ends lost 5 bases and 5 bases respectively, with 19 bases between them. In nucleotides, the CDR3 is TGTGCCAGCAGCCCACCCCTCGGGGGGACTCATCAGCCCCAGCATTTT. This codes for CASSPPLGGTHQPQHF.

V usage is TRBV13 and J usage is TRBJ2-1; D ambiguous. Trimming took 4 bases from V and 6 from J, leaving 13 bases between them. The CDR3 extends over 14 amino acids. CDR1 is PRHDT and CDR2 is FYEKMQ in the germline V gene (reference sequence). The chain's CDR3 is CASSSENRRNEQFF. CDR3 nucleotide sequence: TGTGCCAGCAGCTCAGAAAATCGTCGCAATGAGCAGTTCTTC.

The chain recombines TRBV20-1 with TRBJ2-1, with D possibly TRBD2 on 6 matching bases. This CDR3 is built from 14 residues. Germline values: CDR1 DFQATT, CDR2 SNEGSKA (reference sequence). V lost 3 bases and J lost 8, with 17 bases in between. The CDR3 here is CSASAGRTPHEQFF. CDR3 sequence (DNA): TGCAGTGCTAGTGCGGGGAGGACCCCTCATGAGCAGTTCTTC.

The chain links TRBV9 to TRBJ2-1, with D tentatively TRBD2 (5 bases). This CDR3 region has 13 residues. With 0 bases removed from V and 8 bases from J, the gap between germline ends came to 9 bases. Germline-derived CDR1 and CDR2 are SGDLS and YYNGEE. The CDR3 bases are TGTGCCAGCAGCGTAGAGGGTAGCGATGAGCAGTTCTTC. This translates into CASSVEGSDEQFF.

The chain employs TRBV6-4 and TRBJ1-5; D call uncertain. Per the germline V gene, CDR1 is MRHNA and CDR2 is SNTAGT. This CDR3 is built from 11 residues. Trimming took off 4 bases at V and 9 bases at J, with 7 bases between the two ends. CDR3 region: CASSVTWPQHF. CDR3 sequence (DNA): TGTGCCAGCAGTGTGACTTGGCCCCAGCATTTT.

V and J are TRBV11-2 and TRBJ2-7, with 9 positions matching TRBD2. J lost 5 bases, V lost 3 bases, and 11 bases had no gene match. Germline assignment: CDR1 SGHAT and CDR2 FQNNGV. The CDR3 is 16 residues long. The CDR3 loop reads CASSLGFSGSTDEQYF. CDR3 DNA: TGTGCCAGCAGCTTGGGATTTAGCGGGAGTACGGACGAGCAGTACTTC.

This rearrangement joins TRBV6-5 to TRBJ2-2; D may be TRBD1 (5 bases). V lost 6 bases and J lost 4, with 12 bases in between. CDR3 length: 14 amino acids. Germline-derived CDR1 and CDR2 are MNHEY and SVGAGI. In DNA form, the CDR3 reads TGTGCCAGCAGCACCAGGGCCGGCACCGGGGAGCTGTTTTTT. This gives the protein CASSTRAGTGELFF.

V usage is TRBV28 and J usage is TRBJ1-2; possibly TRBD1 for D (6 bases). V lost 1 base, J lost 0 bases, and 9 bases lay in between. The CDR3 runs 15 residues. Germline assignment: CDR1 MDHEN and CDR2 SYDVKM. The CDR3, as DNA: TGTGCCAGCAGTTTATACACAGGGACTAACTATGGCTACACCTTC. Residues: CASSLYTGTNYGYTF.

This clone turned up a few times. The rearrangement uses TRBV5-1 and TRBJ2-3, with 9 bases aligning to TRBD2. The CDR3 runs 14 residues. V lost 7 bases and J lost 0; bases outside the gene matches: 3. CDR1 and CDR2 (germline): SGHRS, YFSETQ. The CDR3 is CASGAGGSTDTQYF. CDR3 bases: TGCGCCAGCGGGGCGGGAGGGAGCACAGATACGCAGTATTTT.

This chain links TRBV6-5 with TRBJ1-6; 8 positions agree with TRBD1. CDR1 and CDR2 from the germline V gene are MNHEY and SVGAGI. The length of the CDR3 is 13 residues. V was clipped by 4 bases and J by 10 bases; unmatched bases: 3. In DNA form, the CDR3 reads TGTGCCAGCAGTTCACAGGGGGGCTCACCCCTCCACTTT. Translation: CASSSQGGSPLHF.

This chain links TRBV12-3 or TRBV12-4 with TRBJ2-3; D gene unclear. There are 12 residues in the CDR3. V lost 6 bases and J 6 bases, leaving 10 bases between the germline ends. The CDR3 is CASSPRLDTQYF. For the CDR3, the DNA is TGTGCCAGCAGCCCCAGGTTGGATACGCAGTATTTT.

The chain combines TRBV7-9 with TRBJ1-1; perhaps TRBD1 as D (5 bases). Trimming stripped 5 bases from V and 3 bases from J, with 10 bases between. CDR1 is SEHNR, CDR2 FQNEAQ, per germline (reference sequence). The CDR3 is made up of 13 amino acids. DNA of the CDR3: TGTGCCAGCAGCCTCCGGGGGGACACTGAAGCTTTCTTT. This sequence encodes CASSLRGDTEAFF.

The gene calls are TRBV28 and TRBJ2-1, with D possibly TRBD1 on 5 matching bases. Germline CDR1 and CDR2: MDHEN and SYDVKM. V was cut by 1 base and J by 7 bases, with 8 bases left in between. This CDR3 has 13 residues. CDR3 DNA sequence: TGTGCCAGCAGTTTATTACAGGTTAATGAGCAGTTCTTC. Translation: CASSLLQVNEQFF.

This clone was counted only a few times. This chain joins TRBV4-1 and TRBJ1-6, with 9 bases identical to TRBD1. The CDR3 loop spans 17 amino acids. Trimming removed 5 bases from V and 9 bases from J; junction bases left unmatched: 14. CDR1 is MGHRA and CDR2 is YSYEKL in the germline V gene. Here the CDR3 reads CASSDDPPGQGPSPLHF. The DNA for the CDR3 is TGCGCCAGCAGCGATGACCCGCCGGGACAGGGACCTTCACCCCTCCACTTT.

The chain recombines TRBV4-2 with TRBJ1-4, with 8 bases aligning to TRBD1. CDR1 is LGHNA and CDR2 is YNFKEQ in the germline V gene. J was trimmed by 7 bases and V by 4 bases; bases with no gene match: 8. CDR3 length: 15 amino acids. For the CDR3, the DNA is TGTGCCAGCAGCCCCGACAGGGGCTGGGGTGAAAAACTGTTTTTT. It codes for CASSPDRGWGEKLFF.

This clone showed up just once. The CDR3 DNA reads as TGTGCCAGCAGTCCCGGGAGGGTGACAGATACGCAGTATTTT. Residues: CASSPGRVTDTQYF. The V gene is TRBV11-1, the J gene TRBJ2-3; 8 bases align to TRBD2. The CDR3 runs to 14 residues. In germline, CDR1 is SGHAT, CDR2 FQDESV (reference sequence). Losses at the gene ends were 6 bases for V and 3 bases for J; bases not matched to a gene: 5.

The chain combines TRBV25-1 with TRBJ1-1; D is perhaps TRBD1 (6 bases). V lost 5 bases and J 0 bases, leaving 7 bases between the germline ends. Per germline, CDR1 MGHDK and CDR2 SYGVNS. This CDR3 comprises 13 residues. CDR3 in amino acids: CASSHRVNTEAFF. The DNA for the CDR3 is TGTGCCAGCAGTCACAGGGTGAACACTGAAGCTTTCTTT.

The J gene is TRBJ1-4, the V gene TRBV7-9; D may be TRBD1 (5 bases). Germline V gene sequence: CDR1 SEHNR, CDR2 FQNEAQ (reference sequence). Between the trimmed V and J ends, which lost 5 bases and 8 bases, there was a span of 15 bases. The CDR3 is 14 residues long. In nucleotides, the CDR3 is TGTGCCAGCAGCCCAGGGCAGGGAGGGGAAAAACTGTTTTTT. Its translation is CASSPGQGGEKLFF.

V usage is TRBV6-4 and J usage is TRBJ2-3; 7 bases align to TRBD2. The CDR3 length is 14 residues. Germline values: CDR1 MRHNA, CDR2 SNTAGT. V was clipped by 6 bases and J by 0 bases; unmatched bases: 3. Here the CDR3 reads CASSREASTDTQYF. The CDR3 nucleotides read TGTGCCAGCAGCCGGGAGGCGAGCACAGATACGCAGTATTTT.

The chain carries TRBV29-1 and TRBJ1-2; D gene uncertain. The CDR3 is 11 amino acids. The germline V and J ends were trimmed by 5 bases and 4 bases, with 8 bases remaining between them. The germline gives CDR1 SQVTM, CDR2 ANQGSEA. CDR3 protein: CSVNPGYGYTF. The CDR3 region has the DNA TGCAGCGTTAACCCAGGCTATGGCTACACCTTC.

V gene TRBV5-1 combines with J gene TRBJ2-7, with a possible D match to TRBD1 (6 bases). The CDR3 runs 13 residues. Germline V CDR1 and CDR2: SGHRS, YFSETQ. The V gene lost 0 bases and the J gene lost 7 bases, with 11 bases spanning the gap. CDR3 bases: TGCGCCAGCAGCTTGGAAACAGGGAGAGAGCAGTACTTC. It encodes CASSLETGREQYF.

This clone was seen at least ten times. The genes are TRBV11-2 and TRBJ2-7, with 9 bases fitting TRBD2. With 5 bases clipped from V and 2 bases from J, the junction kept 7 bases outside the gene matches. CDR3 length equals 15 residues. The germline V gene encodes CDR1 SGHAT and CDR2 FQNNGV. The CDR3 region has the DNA TGTGCCAGCAGCCCAGCGGGAGGCTCGACCTACGAGCAGTACTTC. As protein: CASSPAGGSTYEQYF.

Here the CDR3 DNA reads TGTGCCAGCAGCTTGTGGCAGGGCTCAGATACGCAGTATTTT. The encoded protein is CASSLWQGSDTQYF. The chain links TRBV5-4 to TRBJ2-3, with D possibly TRBD1 on 5 matching bases. The CDR3 is made up of 14 amino acids. Trimming took 1 base from V and 4 from J, leaving 10 bases between them. Germline lookup yields CDR1 SGHNT and CDR2 YYREEE (reference sequence).

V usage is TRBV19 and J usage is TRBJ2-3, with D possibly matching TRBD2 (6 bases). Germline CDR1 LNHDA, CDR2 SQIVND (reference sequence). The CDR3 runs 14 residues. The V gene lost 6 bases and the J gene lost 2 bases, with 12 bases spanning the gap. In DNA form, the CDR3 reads TGTGCCAGTAGGAGGGGAGGCTCCACAGATACGCAGTATTTT. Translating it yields CASRRGGSTDTQYF.